A selection of T cell receptor beta chains follows, all from one sample in a study of cytomegalovirus exposure and HLA in healthy donors. Profiled with immunoSEQ multiplex PCR; TCRdb holds only in-frame clones, not every one. The table lists approximately 79,000 clones, 60% to 85% of them singletons. The sample comprised PBMCs. The receptors were sampled from a male donor in good health and CMV-seropositive. Each CDR3 is given with its conserved first and last residue. A D gene is named only where the DNA matches it firmly. For some rows the clone size is stated as once, few or many, or as a class when expanded; others skip it.

j_call: TRBJ1-3
clone_size: few
v_call: TRBV6-5
cdr3_length: 15
d_call: NA
cdr3_aa: CASSPDSYSGNTIYF
cdr3_nt: TGTGCCAGCAGCCCCGACAGCTACTCTGGAAACACCATATATTTT

j_call: TRBJ2-7
clone_size: NA
v_call: TRBV7-2
cdr3_length: 16
d_call: TRBD1
cdr3_aa: CASSSSWDRRIYEQYF
cdr3_nt: TGTGCCAGCAGCTCAAGCTGGGACAGGCGGATCTACGAGCAGTACTTC

j_call: TRBJ1-2
clone_size: NA
v_call: TRBV6-1
cdr3_length: 15
d_call: NA
cdr3_aa: CASSEGTAGGWWNTF
cdr3_nt: TGTGCCAGCAGTGAAGGGACGGCGGGGGGATGGTGGAACACCTTC

j_call: TRBJ2-7
clone_size: NA
v_call: TRBV7-2
cdr3_length: 18
d_call: NA
cdr3_aa: CASSLFVLANILSYEQYF
cdr3_nt: TGTGCCAGCAGCTTATTTGTGCTAGCGAACATTCTCTCCTACGAGCAGTACTTC

j_call: TRBJ2-5
clone_size: NA
v_call: TRBV10-2
cdr3_length: 14
d_call: TRBD1
cdr3_aa: CASTRGQGVETQYF
cdr3_nt: TGCGCCAGCACGCGTGGGCAGGGGGTTGAGACCCAGTACTTC

j_call: TRBJ1-2
clone_size: NA
v_call: TRBV6-5
cdr3_length: 14
d_call: NA
cdr3_aa: CASSRPGTGWGYTF
cdr3_nt: TGTGCCAGCAGTCGCCCGGGAACAGGGTGGGGCTACACCTTC

j_call: TRBJ2-1
clone_size: NA
v_call: TRBV12-5
cdr3_length: 14
d_call: TRBD2
cdr3_aa: CASGRTSGNNEQFF
cdr3_nt: TGTGCTAGTGGGAGGACTAGCGGAAACAATGAGCAGTTCTTC

j_call: TRBJ1-5
clone_size: few
v_call: TRBV19
cdr3_length: 15
d_call: TRBD1
cdr3_aa: CASSTGQGSNQPQHF
cdr3_nt: TGTGCCAGTAGTACAGGACAGGGGTCCAATCAGCCCCAGCATTTT

j_call: TRBJ2-2
clone_size: NA
v_call: TRBV19
cdr3_length: 17
d_call: TRBD2
cdr3_aa: CASSIPSGGAGTGELFF
cdr3_nt: TGTGCCAGTAGTATTCCTAGCGGGGGGGCCGGCACCGGGGAGCTGTTTTTT

j_call: TRBJ2-1
clone_size: NA
v_call: TRBV4-1
cdr3_length: 15
d_call: TRBD2
cdr3_aa: CASSHRGGPGNEQFF
cdr3_nt: TGCGCCAGCAGCCACCGGGGGGGCCCGGGCAATGAGCAGTTCTTC